This T cell receptor (beta chain) emerged from a study of cytomegalovirus exposure and HLA in healthy donors. The V gene's germline CDR1 is SGHTA and CDR2 FQGNSA. Losses at the gene ends were 4 bases for V and 3 bases for J; bases not matched to a gene: 7. The CDR3 has 16 residues. The PCR was carried out with 60 Vbeta primers and 13 Jbeta primers. Profiled with immunoSEQ multiplex PCR; TCRdb holds only in-frame clones, not every one. The sample holds approximately 180,000 clones; approximately 80% are singletons and the top ten take about 1.7%. The sequencing input was PBMCs. The rearrangement uses TRBV7-2 and TRBJ2-3; 10 bases are shared with TRBD2. The sequence came from a woman aged 30 to 39 in good health and CMV-seronegative. CDR3 in amino acids: CASSSLAGVWTDTQYF. As DNA, the CDR3 is TGTGCCAGCAGCTCCCTAGCGGGAGTATGGACAGATACGCAGTATTTT.